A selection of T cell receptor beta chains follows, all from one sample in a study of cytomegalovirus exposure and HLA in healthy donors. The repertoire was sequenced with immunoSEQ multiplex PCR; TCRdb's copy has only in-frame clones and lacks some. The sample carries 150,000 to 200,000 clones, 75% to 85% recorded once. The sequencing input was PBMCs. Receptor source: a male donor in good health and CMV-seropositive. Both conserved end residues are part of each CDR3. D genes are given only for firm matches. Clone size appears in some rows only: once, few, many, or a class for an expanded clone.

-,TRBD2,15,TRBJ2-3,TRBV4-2,CASSQVRGAIDTQYF,TGTGCCAGCAGCCAAGTGCGGGGGGCAATAGATACGCAGTATTTT
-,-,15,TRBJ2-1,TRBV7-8,CASSQQGLGYNEQFF,TGTGCCAGCAGCCAGCAGGGGCTAGGGTACAATGAGCAGTTCTTC
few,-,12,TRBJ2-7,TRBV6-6,CASSQTEYEQYF,TGTGCCAGCAGTCAGACAGAATACGAGCAGTACTTC
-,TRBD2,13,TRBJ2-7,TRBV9,CASSTGTSYEQYF,TGTGCCAGCAGCACCGGGACTAGTTACGAGCAGTACTTC
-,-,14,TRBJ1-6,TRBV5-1,CASSLRQGNSPLHF,TGCGCCAGCAGCTTGCGGCAGGGAAATTCACCCCTCCACTTT
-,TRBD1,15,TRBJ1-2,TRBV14,CASSQTLTGAGGYTF,TGTGCCAGCAGCCAAACACTGACAGGGGCCGGTGGCTACACCTTC
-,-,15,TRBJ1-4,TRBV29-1,CSVRRGDGANEKLFF,TGCAGCGTGAGGCGGGGGGATGGGGCTAATGAAAAACTGTTTTTT
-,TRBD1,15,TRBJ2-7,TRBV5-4,CASSANRGNLGEQYF,TGTGCCAGCAGCGCGAACAGGGGTAACTTGGGCGAGCAGTACTTC
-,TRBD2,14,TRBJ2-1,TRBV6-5,CASRSGGGYGEQFF,TGTGCCAGCCGTAGCGGGGGGGGCTACGGTGAGCAGTTCTTC
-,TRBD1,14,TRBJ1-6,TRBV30,CAWEDRAMGSPLHF,TGTGCCTGGGAGGACAGGGCGATGGGCTCACCCCTCCACTTT
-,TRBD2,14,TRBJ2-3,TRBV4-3,CASSQELAGEYRVF,TGCGCCAGCAGCCAAGAGCTAGCGGGGGAGTACCGTGTTTTT
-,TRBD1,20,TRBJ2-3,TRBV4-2,CASSQEGTGSRAGPTDTQYF,TGTGCCAGCAGCCAAGAAGGGACAGGCTCCCGGGCGGGCCCGACAGATACGCAGTATTTT
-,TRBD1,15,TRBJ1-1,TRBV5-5,CASSLLHSGGTEAFF,TGTGCCAGCAGCTTACTTCATTCAGGGGGCACTGAAGCTTTCTTT
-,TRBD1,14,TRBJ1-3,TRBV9,CASSGRDSGNTIYF,TGTGCCAGCAGCGGGAGGGACAGCGGAAACACCATATATTTT
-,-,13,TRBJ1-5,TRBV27,CASSFRRNQPQHF,TGTGCCAGCAGTTTCCGGCGGAATCAGCCCCAGCATTTT
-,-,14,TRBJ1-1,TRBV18,CASFPGLRDTEAFF,TGTGCCAGCTTCCCAGGGCTAAGGGACACTGAAGCTTTCTTT
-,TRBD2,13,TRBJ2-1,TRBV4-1,CASSRPGGNEQFF,TGCGCCAGCAGCCGCCCGGGGGGGAATGAGCAGTTCTTC
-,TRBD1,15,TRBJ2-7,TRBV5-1,CASSSTSTGVDEQYF,TGCGCCAGCAGCTCGACGTCGACAGGGGTGGACGAGCAGTACTTC
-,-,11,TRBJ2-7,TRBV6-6,CASSNIYEQYF,TGTGCCAGCAGTAATATATACGAGCAGTACTTC
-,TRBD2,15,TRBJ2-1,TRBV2,CASIISGGAYNEQFF,TGTGCCAGCATTATAAGCGGGGGGGCTTACAATGAGCAGTTCTTC
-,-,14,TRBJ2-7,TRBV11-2,CASSLNPGEGEQYF,TGTGCCAGCAGCTTAAACCCAGGGGAAGGCGAGCAGTACTTC
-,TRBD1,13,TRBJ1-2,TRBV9,CASSTRTGGGYTF,TGTGCCAGCAGCACACGGACAGGGGGCGGCTACACCTTC
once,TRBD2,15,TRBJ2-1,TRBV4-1,CASSPTERGGNEQFF,TGCGCCAGCAGTCCAACGGAGCGGGGCGGCAATGAGCAGTTCTTC
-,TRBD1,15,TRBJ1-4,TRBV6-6,CASSYYAGGSEKLFF,TGTGCCAGCAGTTACTACGCAGGGGGCTCTGAAAAACTGTTTTTT
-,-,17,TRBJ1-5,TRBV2,CASSQTGTMGGNQPQHF,TGTGCCAGCAGTCAAACCGGGACAATGGGTGGCAATCAGCCCCAGCATTTT
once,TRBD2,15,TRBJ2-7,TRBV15,CATSRDSGGAYEQYF,TGTGCCACCAGCAGAGATAGCGGGGGGGCCTACGAGCAGTACTTC
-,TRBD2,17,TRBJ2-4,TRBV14,CASSQMGEAGAKNIQYF,TGTGCCAGCAGCCAGATGGGGGAAGCGGGGGCTAAAAACATTCAGTACTTC
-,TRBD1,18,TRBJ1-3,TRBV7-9,CASSLVGRGLGSGNTIYF,TGTGCCAGCAGCTTAGTCGGCAGGGGGCTAGGCTCTGGAAACACCATATATTTT
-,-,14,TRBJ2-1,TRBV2,CASRQIPGFKGQFF,TGTGCCAGCAGGCAAATACCGGGATTCAAGGGGCAGTTCTTC
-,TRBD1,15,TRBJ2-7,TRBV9,CASSATGTGSREQYF,TGTGCCAGCAGCGCCACCGGGACAGGGTCCCGAGAGCAGTACTTC
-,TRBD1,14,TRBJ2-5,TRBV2,CASSDSGRGETQYF,TGTGCCAGCAGTGACTCCGGCAGGGGGGAGACCCAGTACTTC
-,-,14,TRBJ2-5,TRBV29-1,CSVAQVLPRETQYF,TGCAGCGTCGCGCAAGTTTTGCCCCGCGAGACCCAGTACTTC
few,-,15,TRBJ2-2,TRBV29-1,CSVVLWGGRTGELFF,TGCAGCGTGGTGCTCTGGGGCGGTCGGACCGGGGAGCTGTTTTTT
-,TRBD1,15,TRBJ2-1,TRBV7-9,CASSPRQGPRVEQFF,TGTGCCAGCAGCCCCCGACAGGGTCCTAGGGTTGAGCAGTTCTTC
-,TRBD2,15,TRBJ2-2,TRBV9,CASSVAGGPPGELFF,TGTGCCAGCAGCGTGGCGGGGGGGCCGCCCGGGGAGCTGTTTTTT
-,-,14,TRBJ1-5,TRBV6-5,CASSKYRDDQPQHF,TGTGCCAGCAGTAAGTACAGGGACGATCAGCCCCAGCATTTT
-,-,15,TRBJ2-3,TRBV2,CASGGWVRGTDTQYF,TGTGCCAGCGGGGGGTGGGTGCGAGGGACAGATACGCAGTATTTT
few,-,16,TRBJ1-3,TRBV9,CASSVGTGFSGNTIYF,TGTGCCAGCAGCGTAGGCACAGGTTTCTCTGGAAACACCATATATTTT
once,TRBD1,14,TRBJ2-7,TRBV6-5,CASSDTGQTYEQYF,TGTGCCAGCAGCGACACGGGACAGACCTACGAGCAGTACTTC
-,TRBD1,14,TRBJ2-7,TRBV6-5,CASRLGDSSYEQYF,TGTGCCAGCAGACTTGGGGACAGCTCCTACGAGCAGTACTTC
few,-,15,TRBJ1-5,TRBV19,CASRTETRSNQPQHF,TGTGCCAGTAGGACAGAGACACGGAGCAATCAGCCCCAGCATTTT
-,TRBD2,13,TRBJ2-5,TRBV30,CAWSGLAGRLRYF,TGTGCCTGGAGCGGACTAGCCGGACGGCTACGGTACTTC
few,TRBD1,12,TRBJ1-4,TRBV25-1,CASSEGAGGLFF,TGTGCCAGCAGTGAAGGGGCAGGGGGTCTGTTTTTT
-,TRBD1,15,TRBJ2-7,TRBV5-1,CASSFNPTGVGEQYF,TGCGCCAGCAGCTTTAATCCGACAGGGGTAGGCGAGCAGTACTTC
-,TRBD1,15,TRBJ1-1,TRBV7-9,CASSTQGGMNTEAFF,TGTGCCAGCAGCACACAGGGGGGTATGAACACTGAAGCTTTCTTT
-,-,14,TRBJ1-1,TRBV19,CASTEAGIRTEAFF,TGTGCCAGTACCGAGGCAGGGATAAGGACTGAAGCTTTCTTT
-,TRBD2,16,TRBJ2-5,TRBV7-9,CASSHSLAGAQETQYF,TGTGCCAGCAGCCATTCCCTAGCGGGGGCTCAAGAGACCCAGTACTTC
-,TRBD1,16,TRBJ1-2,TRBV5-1,CASSWGTGQGPYGYTF,TGCGCCAGCAGCTGGGGGACGGGACAGGGGCCCTATGGCTACACCTTC
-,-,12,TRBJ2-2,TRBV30,CAWSKKTGELFF,TGTGCCTGGAGCAAAAAAACCGGGGAGCTGTTTTTT